Included here is one T cell receptor (beta chain) sequence, with context. This sample is drawn from a study of blood T cell repertoires in COVID-19. Overall study context: The samples span acute and convalescent COVID-19 from the United States, Italy and Spain. Sample material is recorded as cDNA or gDNA derived from T cells, B-cell-depleted T cells, or PBMCs.

As processed by the authors: Amplification from reference gene primers served as the basis for estimated nucleated cell counts. TCRdb's table, derived via immunoSEQ multiplex PCR, lists solely in-frame clones and lacks some. From that table come the V and J calls and clone size; the DNA was used to work out D and trimming. The data show about 170,000 clones, more than 75% seen once. CDR1 and CDR2 (germline): MNHNS, SASEGT. This CDR3 spans 13 amino acids. The germline V and J ends were trimmed by 1 base and 6 bases, with 9 bases remaining between them. This TCR was recovered from a woman aged 65 to 85 with acute or convalescent COVID-19. V usage is TRBV6-1 and J usage is TRBJ1-1, with D unclear. The sample consisted of peripheral blood. The CDR3 spells CASSEVLRAEAFF. The CDR3 coding sequence is TGTGCCAGCAGTGAAGTTCTGCGAGCTGAAGCTTTCTTT.